A selection of T cell receptor beta chains follows, all from one sample in a study of T-cell reconstitution after alpha-beta-depleted transplantation in children. Each CDR3 protein gets one entry after TCRdb re-called the PCR reads with MiXCR. In the table there are a few hundred thousand distinct CDR3 sequences, about a fifth of which are singletons. This material consisted of PBMCs from the stem cell graft donor, taken from the stem cell graft. All receptors derive from a human donor who donated a stem cell graft to a child with acute myeloid leukemia. CDR3s include the opening cysteine and the closing phenylalanine or tryptophan. The order of the fields is clone size, D gene, CDR3 length, V gene, J gene, CDR3 DNA, CDR3 protein. A D gene is named only where the DNA matches it firmly. Size is stated for part of the rows, as once, few or many counts, or as a class when the clone is expanded.

clone size: many
D gene: -
CDR3 length: 10
V gene: TRBV29-1
J gene: TRBJ1-1
CDR3 DNA: TGCAGCGTTGGACCGGATGAAGCTTTCTTT
CDR3 protein: CSVGPDEAFF

clone size: -
D gene: TRBD2
CDR3 length: 22
V gene: TRBV4-1
J gene: TRBJ2-1
CDR3 DNA: TGCGCCAGCAGCCAAGCCCTACTAGCGGGAGAGGGGGGTGAGAGGTCCTACAATGAGCAGTTCTTC
CDR3 protein: CASSQALLAGEGGERSYNEQFF

clone size: few
D gene: TRBD1
CDR3 length: 12
V gene: TRBV20-1
J gene: TRBJ1-2
CDR3 DNA: TGCAGTGTAGGGACAGGCACTTATGGCTACACCTTC
CDR3 protein: CSVGTGTYGYTF

clone size: few
D gene: TRBD2
CDR3 length: 15
V gene: TRBV7-2
J gene: TRBJ2-7
CDR3 DNA: TGTGCCAGCAGACCGACTAGCGGGAGCCCCCACGAGCAGTACTTC
CDR3 protein: CASRPTSGSPHEQYF

clone size: many
D gene: -
CDR3 length: 14
V gene: TRBV12-3/TRBV12-4
J gene: TRBJ2-7
CDR3 DNA: TGTGCCAGCAGTTTTAGAGGCCTCTCCTACGAGCAGTACTTC
CDR3 protein: CASSFRGLSYEQYF

clone size: few
D gene: TRBD1
CDR3 length: 15
V gene: TRBV7-9
J gene: TRBJ1-5
CDR3 DNA: TGTGCCAGCAGCCCCCCCGGACAGGGCGATCAGCCCCAGCATTTT
CDR3 protein: CASSPPGQGDQPQHF

clone size: -
D gene: TRBD1
CDR3 length: 12
V gene: TRBV29-1
J gene: TRBJ2-7
CDR3 DNA: TGCAGCGTCCTGGGACAGGGCTTTGAGCAGTACTTC
CDR3 protein: CSVLGQGFEQYF

clone size: many
D gene: -
CDR3 length: 17
V gene: TRBV6-5
J gene: TRBJ1-4
CDR3 DNA: TGTGCCAGCAGTTACTCGACCAAGCAAGGGGCCTGGAAAAAACTGTTTTTT
CDR3 protein: CASSYSTKQGAWKKLFF

clone size: many
D gene: TRBD1
CDR3 length: 16
V gene: TRBV12-3/TRBV12-4
J gene: TRBJ2-1
CDR3 DNA: TGTGCCAGCAGCCCCTCCGGGACAGGGTTTGACAATGAGCAGTTCTTC
CDR3 protein: CASSPSGTGFDNEQFF

clone size: -
D gene: -
CDR3 length: 16
V gene: TRBV20-1
J gene: TRBJ1-6
CDR3 DNA: TGCAGTGCCCCCCACGGGCAACGCTCCTATAATTCACCCCTCCACTTT
CDR3 protein: CSAPHGQRSYNSPLHF

clone size: few
D gene: -
CDR3 length: 15
V gene: TRBV4-3
J gene: TRBJ1-2
CDR3 DNA: TGCGCCAGCAGCCTAGCGGTAATGTCGCGGAGGGGCTACACCTTC
CDR3 protein: CASSLAVMSRRGYTF

clone size: many
D gene: -
CDR3 length: 17
V gene: TRBV25-1
J gene: TRBJ2-6
CDR3 DNA: TGTGCCAGCAGTTTTGGGCAGGGGGGTTCAGGGGCCAACGTCCTGACTTTC
CDR3 protein: CASSFGQGGSGANVLTF

clone size: many
D gene: TRBD1
CDR3 length: 11
V gene: TRBV20-1
J gene: TRBJ1-2
CDR3 DNA: TGCAGTGGTCAGGGGGTAGATGGCTACACCTTC
CDR3 protein: CSGQGVDGYTF

clone size: -
D gene: -
CDR3 length: 13
V gene: TRBV12-3/TRBV12-4
J gene: TRBJ1-5
CDR3 DNA: TGTGCCAGCAGTTCCCACAGGGATCAGCCCCAGCATTTT
CDR3 protein: CASSSHRDQPQHF

clone size: few
D gene: TRBD2
CDR3 length: 20
V gene: TRBV12-3/TRBV12-4
J gene: TRBJ2-5
CDR3 DNA: TGTGCCAGCAGTTTTTACGGTCCCGCTAGCGGGAGGCTAGCTCAAGAGACCCAGTACTTC
CDR3 protein: CASSFYGPASGRLAQETQYF

clone size: -
D gene: TRBD2
CDR3 length: 15
V gene: TRBV10-2
J gene: TRBJ2-1
CDR3 DNA: TGCGCCAGCAGATGGCTTGCGGGAGGGTACAATGAGCAGTTCTTC
CDR3 protein: CASRWLAGGYNEQFF

clone size: few
D gene: TRBD2
CDR3 length: 14
V gene: TRBV12-3/TRBV12-4
J gene: TRBJ2-7
CDR3 DNA: TGTGCCAGCAGCCCCGGACTAGTTTCCGACGAGCAGTACTTC
CDR3 protein: CASSPGLVSDEQYF

clone size: few
D gene: -
CDR3 length: 13
V gene: TRBV10-3
J gene: TRBJ1-6
CDR3 DNA: TGTGCCATCAGTCGGCAGGGAGATTCACCCCTCCACTTT
CDR3 protein: CAISRQGDSPLHF

clone size: few
D gene: TRBD2
CDR3 length: 15
V gene: TRBV28
J gene: TRBJ2-3
CDR3 DNA: TGTGCCAGCATGGAGTCGGGAGGGCCGACAGATACGCAGTATTTT
CDR3 protein: CASMESGGPTDTQYF

clone size: many
D gene: -
CDR3 length: 14
V gene: TRBV4-3
J gene: TRBJ2-1
CDR3 DNA: TGCGCCAGCAGCCAAGTGGCGTTTGGGGGTGAGCAGTTCTTC
CDR3 protein: CASSQVAFGGEQFF

clone size: -
D gene: -
CDR3 length: 13
V gene: TRBV15
J gene: TRBJ1-4
CDR3 DNA: TGTGCCACCAGCAACGGAGGATGGGAAAAACTGTTTTTT
CDR3 protein: CATSNGGWEKLFF

clone size: -
D gene: TRBD1
CDR3 length: 15
V gene: TRBV5-6
J gene: TRBJ2-7
CDR3 DNA: TGTGCCAGCAGCGCTATTTTCGGACAGGGGGCAGAGCAGTACTTC
CDR3 protein: CASSAIFGQGAEQYF

clone size: many
D gene: -
CDR3 length: 13
V gene: TRBV13
J gene: TRBJ2-7
CDR3 DNA: TGTGCCAGCAATCGGGCAGGCACTGGGGAGCAGTACTTC
CDR3 protein: CASNRAGTGEQYF

clone size: -
D gene: TRBD2
CDR3 length: 18
V gene: TRBV6-1
J gene: TRBJ2-1
CDR3 DNA: TGTGCCAGCAGTGAAGCCCTGGGAGGCGGGAGCCCCTACAATGAGCAGTTCTTC
CDR3 protein: CASSEALGGGSPYNEQFF

clone size: many
D gene: -
CDR3 length: 11
V gene: TRBV20-1
J gene: TRBJ1-2
CDR3 DNA: TGCAGTGCCCAGGCGGGGCGCGGCTACACCTTC
CDR3 protein: CSAQAGRGYTF

clone size: -
D gene: TRBD2
CDR3 length: 16
V gene: TRBV4-2
J gene: TRBJ2-1
CDR3 DNA: TGTGCCAGCAGCCAATCGGGACTAGCGGGAGTCAATGAGCAGTTCTTC
CDR3 protein: CASSQSGLAGVNEQFF

clone size: few
D gene: -
CDR3 length: 17
V gene: TRBV4-1
J gene: TRBJ2-1
CDR3 DNA: TGCGCCAGCAGCCAACAAGTCTCCGGGAGCTCCTACAATGAGCAGTTCTTC
CDR3 protein: CASSQQVSGSSYNEQFF

clone size: few
D gene: -
CDR3 length: 15
V gene: TRBV5-1
J gene: TRBJ2-2
CDR3 DNA: TGCGCCAGCAGCCCGGCAACCGCGAACACCGGGGAGCTGTTTTTT
CDR3 protein: CASSPATANTGELFF

clone size: few
D gene: -
CDR3 length: 15
V gene: TRBV12-3/TRBV12-4
J gene: TRBJ2-5
CDR3 DNA: TGTGCCAGCAGTTTAGGGACCCCGTGGCAAGAGACCCAGTACTTC
CDR3 protein: CASSLGTPWQETQYF

clone size: -
D gene: TRBD2
CDR3 length: 16
V gene: TRBV5-1
J gene: TRBJ2-3
CDR3 DNA: TGCGCCAGCAGCCTGCTAGCGGGAGTCGAGACAGATACGCAGTATTTT
CDR3 protein: CASSLLAGVETDTQYF

clone size: -
D gene: TRBD2
CDR3 length: 16
V gene: TRBV28
J gene: TRBJ2-3
CDR3 DNA: TGTGCCAGCACTACGTTAGCGGGAGGGGGAACAGATACGCAGTATTTT
CDR3 protein: CASTTLAGGGTDTQYF